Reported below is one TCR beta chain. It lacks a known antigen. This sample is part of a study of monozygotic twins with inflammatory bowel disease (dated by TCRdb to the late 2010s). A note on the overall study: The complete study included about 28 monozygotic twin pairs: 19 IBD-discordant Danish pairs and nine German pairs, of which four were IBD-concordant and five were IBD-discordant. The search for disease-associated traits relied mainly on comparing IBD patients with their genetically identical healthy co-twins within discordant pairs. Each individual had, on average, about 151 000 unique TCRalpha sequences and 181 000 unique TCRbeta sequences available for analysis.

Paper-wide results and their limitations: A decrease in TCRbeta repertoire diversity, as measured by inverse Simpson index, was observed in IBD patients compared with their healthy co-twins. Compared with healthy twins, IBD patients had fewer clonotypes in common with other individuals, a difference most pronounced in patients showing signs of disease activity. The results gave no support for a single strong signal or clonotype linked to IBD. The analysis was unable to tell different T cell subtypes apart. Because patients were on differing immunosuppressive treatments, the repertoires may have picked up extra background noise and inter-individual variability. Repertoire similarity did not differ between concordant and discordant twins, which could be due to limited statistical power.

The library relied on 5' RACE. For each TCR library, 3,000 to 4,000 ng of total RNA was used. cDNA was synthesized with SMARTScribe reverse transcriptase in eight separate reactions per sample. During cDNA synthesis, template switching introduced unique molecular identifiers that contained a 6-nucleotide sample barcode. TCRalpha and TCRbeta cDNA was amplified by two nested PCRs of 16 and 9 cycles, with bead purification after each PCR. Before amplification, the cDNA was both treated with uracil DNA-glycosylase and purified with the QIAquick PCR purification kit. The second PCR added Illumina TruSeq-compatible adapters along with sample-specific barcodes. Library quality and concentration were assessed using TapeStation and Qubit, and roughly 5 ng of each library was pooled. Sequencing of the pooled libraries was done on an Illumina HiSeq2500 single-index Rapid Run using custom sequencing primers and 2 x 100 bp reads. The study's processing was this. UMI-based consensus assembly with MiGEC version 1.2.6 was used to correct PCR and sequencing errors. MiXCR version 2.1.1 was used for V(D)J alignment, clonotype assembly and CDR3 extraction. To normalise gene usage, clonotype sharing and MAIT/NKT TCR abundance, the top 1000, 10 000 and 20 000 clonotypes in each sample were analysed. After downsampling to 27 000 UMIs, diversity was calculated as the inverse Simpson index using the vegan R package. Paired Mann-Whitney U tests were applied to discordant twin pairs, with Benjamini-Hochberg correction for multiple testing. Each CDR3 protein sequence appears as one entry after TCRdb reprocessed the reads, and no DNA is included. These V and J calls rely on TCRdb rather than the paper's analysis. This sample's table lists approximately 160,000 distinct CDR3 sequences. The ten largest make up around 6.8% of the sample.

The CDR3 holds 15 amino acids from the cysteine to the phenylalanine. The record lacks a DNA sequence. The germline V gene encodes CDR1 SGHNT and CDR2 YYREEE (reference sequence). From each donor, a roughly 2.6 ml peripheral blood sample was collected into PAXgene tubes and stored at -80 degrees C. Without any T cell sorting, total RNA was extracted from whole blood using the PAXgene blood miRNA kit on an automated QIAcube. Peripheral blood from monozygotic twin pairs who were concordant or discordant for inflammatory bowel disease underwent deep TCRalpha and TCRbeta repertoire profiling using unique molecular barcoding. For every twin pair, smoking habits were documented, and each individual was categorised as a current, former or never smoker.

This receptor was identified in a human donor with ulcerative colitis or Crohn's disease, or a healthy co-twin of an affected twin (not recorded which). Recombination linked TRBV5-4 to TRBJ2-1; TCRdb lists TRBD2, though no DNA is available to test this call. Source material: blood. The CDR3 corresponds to CASSLRLAAYNEQFF.